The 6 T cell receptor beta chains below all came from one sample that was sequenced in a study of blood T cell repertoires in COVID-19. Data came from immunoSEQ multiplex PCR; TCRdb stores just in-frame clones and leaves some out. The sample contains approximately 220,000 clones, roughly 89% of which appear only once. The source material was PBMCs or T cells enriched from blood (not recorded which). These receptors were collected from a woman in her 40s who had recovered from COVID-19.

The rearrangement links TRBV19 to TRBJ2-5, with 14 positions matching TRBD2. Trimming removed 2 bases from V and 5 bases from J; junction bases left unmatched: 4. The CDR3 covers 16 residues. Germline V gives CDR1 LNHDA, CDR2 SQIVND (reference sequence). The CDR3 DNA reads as TGTGCCAGTAGTATAACCCGGACTAGCGGGAGGGAGACCCAGTACTTC. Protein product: CASSITRTSGRETQYF.

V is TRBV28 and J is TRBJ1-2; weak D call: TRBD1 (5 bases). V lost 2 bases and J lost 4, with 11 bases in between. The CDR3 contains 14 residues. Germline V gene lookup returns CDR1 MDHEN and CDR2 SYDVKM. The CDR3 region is CASSLETGGYGYTF. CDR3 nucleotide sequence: TGTGCCAGCAGTTTAGAAACGGGGGGCTATGGCTACACCTTC.

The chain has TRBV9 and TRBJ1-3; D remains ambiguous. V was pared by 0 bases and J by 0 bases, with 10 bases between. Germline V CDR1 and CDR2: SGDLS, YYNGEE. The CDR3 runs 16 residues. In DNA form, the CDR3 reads TGTGCCAGCAGCGTAGACTTATCCCGCTCTGGAAACACCATATATTTT. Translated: CASSVDLSRSGNTIYF.

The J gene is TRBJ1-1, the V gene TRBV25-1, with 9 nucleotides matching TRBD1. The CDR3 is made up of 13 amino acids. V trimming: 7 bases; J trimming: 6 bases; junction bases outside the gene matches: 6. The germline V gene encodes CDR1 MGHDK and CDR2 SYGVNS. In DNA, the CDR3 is TGTGCCAGCACACCGGGACAGGGCGCTGAAGCTTTCTTT. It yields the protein CASTPGQGAEAFF.

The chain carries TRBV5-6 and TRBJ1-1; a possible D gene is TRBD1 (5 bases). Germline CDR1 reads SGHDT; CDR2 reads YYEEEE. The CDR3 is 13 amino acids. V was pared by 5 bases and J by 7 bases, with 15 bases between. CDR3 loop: CASRGGRGGEAFF. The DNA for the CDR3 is TGTGCCAGCAGAGGAGGGAGGGGCGGTGAAGCTTTCTTT.

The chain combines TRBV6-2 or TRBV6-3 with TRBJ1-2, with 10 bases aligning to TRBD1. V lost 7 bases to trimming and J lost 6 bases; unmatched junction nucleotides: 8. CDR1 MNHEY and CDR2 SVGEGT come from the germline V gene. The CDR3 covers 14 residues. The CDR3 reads CASTPGTGVNGYTF. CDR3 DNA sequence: TGTGCCAGCACCCCCGGGACAGGGGTAAATGGCTACACCTTC.